Detailed here is one T cell receptor beta chain. Its matching antigen is unknown. This entry belongs to a study of cytomegalovirus exposure and HLA in healthy donors. The study's findings and limits: Accounts indicate the classifier identified cytomegalovirus status with strong specificity and sensitivity.

Using immunoSEQ multiplex PCR, the repertoire was profiled, and TCRdb retains in-frame clones only, with some absent. The sample gives 300,000 or so clones, approximately 85% of which show up once; roughly 0.96% is in the top ten. The CDR3 has 15 residues. Germline V gene sequence: CDR1 SGDLS, CDR2 YYNGEE. V lost 6 bases to trimming and J lost 0 bases, with 14 bases between them. The sequencing sample was made of PBMCs. The receptor was isolated from a man under 40 in good health and CMV-seronegative. V usage is TRBV9 and J usage is TRBJ2-3; maybe TRBD1 (6 bases). CDR3 in amino acids: CASNRDGVSTDTQYF. CDR3 DNA: TGTGCCAGCAACAGGGATGGGGTTAGCACAGATACGCAGTATTTT.